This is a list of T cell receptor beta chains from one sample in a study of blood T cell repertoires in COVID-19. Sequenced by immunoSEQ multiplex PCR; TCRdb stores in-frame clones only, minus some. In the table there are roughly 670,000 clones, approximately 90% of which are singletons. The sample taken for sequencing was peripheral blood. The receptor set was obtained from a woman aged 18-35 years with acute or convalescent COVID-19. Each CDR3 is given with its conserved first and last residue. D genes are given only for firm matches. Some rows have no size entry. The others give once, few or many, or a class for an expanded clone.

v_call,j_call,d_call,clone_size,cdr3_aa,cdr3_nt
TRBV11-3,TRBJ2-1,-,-,CASSLDPTGNEQFF,TGTGCCAGCAGCTTAGACCCTACGGGGAATGAGCAGTTCTTC
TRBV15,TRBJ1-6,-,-,CATSRDLWQGNSPLHF,TGTGCCACCAGCAGAGATCTCTGGCAGGGTAATTCACCCCTCCACTTT
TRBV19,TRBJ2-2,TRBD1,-,CASGKTGQGTGELFF,TGTGCCAGTGGCAAGACGGGACAGGGGACCGGGGAGCTGTTTTTT
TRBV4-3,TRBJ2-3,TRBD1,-,CASSQGGQGGADTQYF,TGCGCCAGCAGCCAAGGGGGACAGGGTGGGGCAGATACGCAGTATTTT
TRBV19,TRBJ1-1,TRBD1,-,CASSWDRSTEAFF,TGTGCCAGTAGTTGGGACAGATCCACTGAAGCTTTCTTT
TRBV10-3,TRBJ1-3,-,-,CAISASTGSPSGNTIYF,TGTGCCATCAGTGCGTCAACAGGGTCGCCCTCTGGAAACACCATATATTTT
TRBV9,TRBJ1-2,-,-,CASSVARRGYGYTF,TGTGCCAGCAGCGTAGCCAGGAGGGGCTATGGCTACACCTTC
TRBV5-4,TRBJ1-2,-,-,CASSPGHSAHGYTF,TGTGCCAGCAGCCCGGGACATTCGGCCCATGGCTACACCTTC
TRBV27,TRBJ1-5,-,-,CASSFGYNQPQHF,TGTGCCAGCAGTTTCGGGTACAATCAGCCCCAGCATTTT
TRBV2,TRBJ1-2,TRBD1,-,CASSYQTGVGYTF,TGTGCCAGCAGTTATCAGACAGGGGTAGGCTACACCTTC
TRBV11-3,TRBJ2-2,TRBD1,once,CASKGRGHTGELFF,TGTGCCAGCAAGGGCAGGGGGCACACCGGGGAGCTGTTTTTT
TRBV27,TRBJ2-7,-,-,CASSSTSGSHPYEQYF,TGTGCCAGCAGTTCCACCTCCGGGTCCCATCCCTACGAGCAGTACTTC
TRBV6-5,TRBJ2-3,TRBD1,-,CASTTGVQDTQYF,TGTGCCAGCACCACAGGGGTTCAAGATACGCAGTATTTT
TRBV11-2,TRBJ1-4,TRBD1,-,CASSSTGTGRGKLFF,TGTGCCAGCAGCTCCACCGGGACAGGGAGGGGAAAACTGTTTTTT
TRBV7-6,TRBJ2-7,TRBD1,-,CASSSPGQGFYEQYF,TGTGCCAGCAGCTCACCGGGACAGGGGTTCTACGAGCAGTACTTC
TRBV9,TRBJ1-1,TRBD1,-,CASSLRSGGVSNTEAFF,TGTGCCAGCAGCCTCCGCTCAGGGGGCGTCTCTAACACTGAAGCTTTCTTT
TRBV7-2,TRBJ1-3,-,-,CASSFGRSFSGNTIYF,TGTGCCAGCAGCTTCGGGAGGTCCTTTTCTGGAAACACCATATATTTT
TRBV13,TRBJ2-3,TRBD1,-,CASSATGGRTDTQYF,TGTGCCAGCAGCGCCACAGGGGGCAGGACAGATACGCAGTATTTT
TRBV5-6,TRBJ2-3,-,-,CASSFRPQADTQYF,TGTGCCAGCAGCTTCCGGCCCCAGGCAGATACGCAGTATTTT
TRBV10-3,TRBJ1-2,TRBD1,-,CAISETGAGGYTF,TGTGCCATCAGTGAGACAGGGGCCGGTGGCTACACCTTC
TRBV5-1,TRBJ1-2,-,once,CASSEGGYGYTF,TGCGCCAGCAGCGAGGGCGGCTATGGCTACACCTTC
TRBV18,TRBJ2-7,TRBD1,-,CASSPQTGVNEQYF,TGTGCCAGCTCACCACAAACAGGGGTGAACGAGCAGTACTTC
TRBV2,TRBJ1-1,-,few,CASSEALTFF,TGTGCCAGCAGTGAAGCGCTAACTTTCTTT
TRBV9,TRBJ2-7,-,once,CASSVDTSFSYEQYF,TGTGCCAGCAGCGTTGACACGTCTTTCTCCTACGAGCAGTACTTC